The 22 T cell receptor beta chains below all came from one sample that was sequenced in a study of blood T cell repertoires in COVID-19. Repertoires were generated with immunoSEQ multiplex PCR, while TCRdb's copy carries only in-frame clones and drops some. Of around 300,000 clones detected, approximately 91% appear once; the ten largest clones hold roughly 9%. The sequenced sample consisted of peripheral blood. The receptors here all came from a man aged 18 to 30 with active or convalescent COVID-19.

With respect to this clone: The same CDR3 arises from other DNA sequences in this sample as well. The chain recombines TRBV19 with TRBJ2-7; 7 nucleotides match TRBD1. In germline, CDR1 is LNHDA, CDR2 SQIVND (reference sequence). Unmatched junction bases numbered 1, after V lost 4 bases and J lost 1 base. The CDR3 is made up of 13 amino acids. The CDR3 loop reads CASSTTGSYEQYF. The CDR3 DNA is TGTGCCAGTAGTACGACAGGGTCCTACGAGCAGTACTTC.

This chain joins TRBV10-1 and TRBJ2-7; 9 nucleotides match TRBD1. CDR1 and CDR2 (germline): WNHNN, SYGVQD (reference sequence). The CDR3 totals 16 residues. V lost 4 bases and J lost 5; bases outside the gene matches: 12. CDR3 sequence reads: CASSAKPGTGSDEQYF. The CDR3 DNA reads as TGCGCCAGCAGTGCAAAACCCGGGACAGGGTCCGACGAGCAGTACTTC.

CDR3 sequence reads: CASSFGQGKETQYF. CDR3 in DNA: TGTGCCAGCAGCTTCGGCCAGGGGAAAGAGACCCAGTACTTC. The chain carries TRBV7-2 and TRBJ2-5, with D maybe TRBD1 (6 bases). CDR3 length: 14 amino acids. Germline V lookup: CDR1 SGHTA, CDR2 FQGNSA. Trimming stripped 3 bases from V and 3 bases from J, with 11 bases between.

As DNA, the CDR3 is TGTGCCAGCAGCGAAAAACCGAGTCAGCCCCAGCATTTT. It encodes CASSEKPSQPQHF. The chain uses TRBV7-9 and TRBJ1-5; D ambiguous. Germline CDR1 is SEHNR and CDR2 is FQNEAQ (reference sequence). The CDR3 runs to 13 residues. V was trimmed by 5 bases and J by 6 bases, leaving 11 bases between them.

This rearrangement joins TRBV19 to TRBJ1-2; unclear D gene. CDR1 is LNHDA, CDR2 SQIVND, per germline (reference sequence). Trimming left V 1 base short and J 4 bases short, with 10 bases between. The CDR3 contains 14 residues. The CDR3 loop reads CASSIGTPVYGYTF. CDR3 nucleotides: TGTGCCAGTAGTATAGGAACACCCGTCTATGGCTACACCTTC.

V and J are TRBV5-1 and TRBJ2-1, with 7 bases that match TRBD1. Per germline, CDR1 SGHRS and CDR2 YFSETQ. CDR3 length equals 17 residues. The V gene end was trimmed by 0 bases and the J gene end by 5 bases; junction bases not matched to a gene: 11. The CDR3 reads CASSLGLNRDSHNEQFF. For the CDR3, the DNA is TGCGCCAGCAGCTTGGGTTTAAACCGGGACAGTCACAATGAGCAGTTCTTC. Together with reference TRBV5-1 and TRBJ2-1, the CDR3 gives the full variable domain: KAGVTQTPRYLIKTRGQQVTLSCSPISGHRSVSWYQQTPGQGLQFLFEYFSETQRNKGNFPGRFSGRQFSNSRSEMNVSTLELGDSALYLCASSLGLNRDSHNEQFFGPGTRLTVL.

The chain employs TRBV11-3 and TRBJ2-7; TRBD2 matches at 8 bases. Germline-derived CDR1 and CDR2 are SGHNT and YENEEA. The CDR3 consists of 15 residues. The V segment lost 1 base and the J segment 5 bases; nucleotides outside the gene matches: 7. The CDR3 here is CASSLVGGAKDEQYF. DNA of the CDR3: TGTGCCAGCAGCTTAGTCGGGGGGGCGAAGGACGAGCAGTACTTC.

The chain couples TRBV2 to TRBJ1-3; a possible D gene is TRBD1 (6 bases). With 0 bases removed from V and 3 bases from J, the gap between germline ends came to 9 bases. The CDR3 is 15 residues long. Germline V lookup: CDR1 SNHLY, CDR2 FYNNEI. The CDR3 region has the DNA TGTGCCAGCAGTGAAGCGGGGACATTTGGAAACACCATATATTTT. Translating gives CASSEAGTFGNTIYF.

The gene calls are TRBV16 and TRBJ2-7; a weak D match, TRBD1 (5 bases). V lost 0 bases and J lost 2, with 11 bases in between. In germline, CDR1 is KGHSY, CDR2 FQNENV. The CDR3 runs 15 residues. As DNA, the CDR3 is TGTGCCAGCAGCCAATCCGCGACAGCGCCCTACGAGCAGTACTTC. Amino acid sequence: CASSQSATAPYEQYF.

The V call is TRBV6-5, the J call TRBJ2-7; TRBD1 matches 8 bases. The CDR3 consists of 16 residues. J was trimmed by 0 bases and V by 0 bases; bases with no gene match: 4. Germline CDR1 and CDR2: MNHEY and SVGAGI. DNA of the CDR3: TGTGCCAGCAGTTACTCGCCAGGGGGCGTCTCCTACGAGCAGTACTTC. As protein: CASSYSPGGVSYEQYF.

This chain joins TRBV6-5 and TRBJ1-1; 7 bases match TRBD1. CDR1 is MNHEY, CDR2 SVGAGI, per germline. V gave up 6 bases and J gave up 3 bases; unmatched junction bases: 7. This CDR3 has 14 residues. CDR3 DNA sequence: TGTGCCAGCAGGGCACTTACAGGGGACACTGAAGCTTTCTTT. This gives the protein CASRALTGDTEAFF.

Note on this clone: A read error may account for a junction end that differs from germline. The chain carries TRBV12-3 or TRBV12-4 and TRBJ1-2; no reliable D call. The CDR3 runs to 11 residues. This chain's CDR3 is CASRTYYDYTF. CDR3 bases: TGTGCCAGCAGAACCTACTATGACTACACCTTC.

The chain links TRBV6-2 or TRBV6-3 to TRBJ1-2; the D gene is possibly TRBD1 (6 bases). CDR1 is MNHEY and CDR2 is SVGEGT in the germline V gene. V was cut by 5 bases and J by 4 bases, with 11 bases left in between. The CDR3 is 13 amino acids. CDR3: CASSLQGGYGYTF. CDR3 coding DNA: TGTGCCAGCAGTCTACAGGGTGGCTATGGCTACACCTTC.

The chain links TRBV5-4 to TRBJ1-4; D is possibly TRBD1 (6 bases). The V and J ends lost 4 bases and 7 bases respectively, with 20 bases between them. The CDR3 consists of 16 residues. Germline CDR1 SGHNT, CDR2 YYREEE (reference sequence). The CDR3 protein is CASSPDVSQGFEKLFF. CDR3 DNA: TGTGCCAGCAGCCCGGATGTATCACAGGGCTTTGAAAAACTGTTTTTT.

The J gene is TRBJ2-6, the V gene TRBV27; tentatively, D is TRBD2 (6 bases). The germline gives CDR1 MNHEY, CDR2 SMNVEV (reference sequence). The CDR3 is made up of 17 amino acids. Trimming pared 7 bases from V and 2 bases from J, leaving 18 bases between. CDR3 DNA sequence: TGTGCCAGCATAACTCGGAGGGGCCCCCCTGGGGCCAACGTCCTGACTTTC. Translated: CASITRRGPPGANVLTF.

This chain connects TRBV4-3 to TRBJ1-3, with 8 nucleotides matching TRBD1. Unmatched junction bases numbered 4, after V lost 4 bases and J lost 8 bases. Germline V gives CDR1 LGHNA, CDR2 YSLEER. The CDR3 runs to 13 residues. CDR3 DNA: TGCGCCAGCAGCCCCGGACAGGGAGACACCATATATTTT. It yields the protein CASSPGQGDTIYF.

The rearrangement uses TRBV5-1 and TRBJ2-5, with TRBD2 identical over 13 bases. Germline-derived CDR1 and CDR2 are SGHRS and YFSETQ. The CDR3 covers 17 residues. V shed 0 bases, J shed 1 base, and the junction held 3 bases outside the gene matches. The CDR3 loop reads CASSLVLAGGLQETQYF. The CDR3 nucleotides read TGCGCCAGCAGCTTGGTACTAGCGGGGGGGCTCCAAGAGACCCAGTACTTC.

The chain links TRBV28 to TRBJ1-2; a weak D match, TRBD1 (5 bases). The CDR3 spans 13 residues. Per the germline V gene, CDR1 is MDHEN and CDR2 is SYDVKM. V lost 3 bases to trimming and J lost 2 bases, with 7 bases between them. CDR3 DNA sequence: TGTGCCAGCAGTTTGGGGCAGAACTATGGCTACACCTTC. Translation: CASSLGQNYGYTF.

This chain uses TRBV3-1 (or the pseudogene TRBV3-2) with TRBJ1-6; weak D call: TRBD1 (6 bases). The germline gives CDR1 LGHDT, CDR2 YNNKEL (reference sequence). This CDR3 has 15 amino acids. V was clipped by 4 bases and J by 12 bases, with 19 bases between them. CDR3 sequence: CASSPPTGGDKPLHF. CDR3 DNA: TGTGCCAGCAGCCCTCCGACAGGCGGCGATAAACCCCTCCACTTT.

This clone was observed a single time. The chain is built from TRBV6-6 and TRBJ2-3, with 11 nucleotides matching TRBD2. Losses at the gene ends were 5 bases for V and 1 base for J; bases not matched to a gene: 14. This CDR3 comprises 19 residues. Germline V CDR1 and CDR2: MNHNY, SVGAGI (reference sequence). CDR3 DNA: TGTGCCAGCAGTCCTGATACCCTCACTAGCGGGGGACGCACAGATACGCAGTATTTT. This translates into CASSPDTLTSGGRTDTQYF.

J is TRBJ2-2 and V is TRBV12-3 or TRBV12-4; D unresolved. V was trimmed by 10 bases and J by 3 bases, leaving 12 bases between them. The CDR3 covers 13 residues. In DNA form, the CDR3 reads TGTGCCACCACCCATTTAGACACCGGGGAGCTGTTTTTT. It codes for CATTHLDTGELFF.

V and J are TRBV6-6 and TRBJ2-7; 7 bases are a match to TRBD1. This CDR3 region has 16 residues. Per germline, CDR1 MNHNY and CDR2 SVGAGI (reference sequence). The junction had 19 bases not matched to a gene; V was cut back by 7 bases and J by 7 bases. The CDR3 DNA reads as TGTGCCAGCACCCCCTCAGGGACAGCACGAGGGTGGGAGCAGTACTTC. Residues: CASTPSGTARGWEQYF.